In this sample, the clone carrying this T cell receptor (beta chain) turned up a few times. Its antigen is unknown. Using its own MiXCR run on the reads, TCRdb lists one record per CDR3 protein. The sample carries about 360,000 distinct CDR3 sequences, over 15% recorded once. This record belongs to a study of T cell repertoires in cytomegalovirus infection. Study findings and constraints: Totalled public TCR beta family frequency picked out people who carried CMV plus the relevant HLA. In two of eight donors, the top clonotype was HLA-C-restricted CMV-specific.

V shed 2 bases and J shed 4 bases, with 8 bases lying between them. The CDR3 has 13 amino acids. Germline V lookup: CDR1 SGHTA, CDR2 FQGNSA. Sequenced input: PBMCs. V gene TRBV7-2 combines with J gene TRBJ1-2; D unclear. This TCR was sampled from a human donor in good health (CMV status not recorded). Some clones in this sample may be carry-over from other donors' samples. The CDR3 nucleotides are TGTGCCAGCAGCTTAAGCGGATTCTATGGCTACACCTTC. This gives the protein CASSLSGFYGYTF.